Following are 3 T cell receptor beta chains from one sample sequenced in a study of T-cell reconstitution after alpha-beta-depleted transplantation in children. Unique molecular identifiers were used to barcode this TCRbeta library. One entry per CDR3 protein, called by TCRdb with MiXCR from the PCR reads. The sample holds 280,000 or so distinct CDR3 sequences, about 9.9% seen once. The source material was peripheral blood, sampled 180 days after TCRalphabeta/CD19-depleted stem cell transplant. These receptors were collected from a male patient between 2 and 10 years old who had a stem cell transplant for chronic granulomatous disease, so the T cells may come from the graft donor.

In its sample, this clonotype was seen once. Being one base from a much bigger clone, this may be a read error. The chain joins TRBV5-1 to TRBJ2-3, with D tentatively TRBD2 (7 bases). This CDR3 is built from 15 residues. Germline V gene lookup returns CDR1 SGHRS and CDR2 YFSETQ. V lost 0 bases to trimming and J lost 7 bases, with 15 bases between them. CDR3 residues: CASSLGVGGPNTQYF. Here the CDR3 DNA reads TGCGCCAGCAGCTTGGGGGTGGGGGGGCCCAATACGCAGTATTTT. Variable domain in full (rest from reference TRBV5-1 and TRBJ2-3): KAGVTQTPRYLIKTRGQQVTLSCSPISGHRSVSWYQQTPGQGLQFLFEYFSETQRNKGNFPGRFSGRQFSNSRSEMNVSTLELGDSALYLCASSLGVGGPNTQYFGPGTRLTVL.

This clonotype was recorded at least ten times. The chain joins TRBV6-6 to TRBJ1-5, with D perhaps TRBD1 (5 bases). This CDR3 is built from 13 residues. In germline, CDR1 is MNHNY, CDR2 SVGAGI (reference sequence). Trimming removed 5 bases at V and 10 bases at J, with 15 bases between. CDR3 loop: CASSQGTAYPQHF. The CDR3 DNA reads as TGTGCCAGCAGTCAGGGCACTGCCTACCCCCAGCATTTT.

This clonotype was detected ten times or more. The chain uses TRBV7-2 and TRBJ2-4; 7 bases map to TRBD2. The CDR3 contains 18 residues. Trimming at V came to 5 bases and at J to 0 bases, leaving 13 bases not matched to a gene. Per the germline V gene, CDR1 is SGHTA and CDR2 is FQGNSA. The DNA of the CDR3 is TGTGCCAGCAGCCAGACTAGCTCCTTTTTACTAGCCAAAAACATTCAGTACTTC. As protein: CASSQTSSFLLAKNIQYF. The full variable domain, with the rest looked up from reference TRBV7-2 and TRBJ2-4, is GAGVSQSPSNKVTEKGKDVELRCDPISGHTALYWYRQSLGQGLEFLIYFQGNSAPDKSGLPSDRFSAERTGGSVSTLTIQRTQQEDSAVYLCASSQTSSFLLAKNIQYFGAGTRLSVL.